Listed below are T cell receptor beta chains from one sample, sequenced in a study of Graves' ophthalmopathy and Graves' hyperthyroidism. TCRdb reanalysed the multiplex PCR reads using MiXCR and keeps one entry per CDR3 protein. The sample carries about 400,000 distinct CDR3 sequences, about 18% recorded once. Sequencing was carried out using peripheral blood. The receptor set was obtained from a woman between 18 and 30 years old with Graves' ophthalmopathy. Each CDR3 is given with its conserved first and last residue. Fields, in order: J gene, D gene, clone size, V gene, CDR3 DNA, CDR3 protein. The D gene is left open where the match is weak. The size entry is marked missing in some rows and otherwise reads once, few, many or a size class.

>TRBJ2-1|-|many|TRBV12-3/TRBV12-4
TGTGCCAGCAGACTTGGTCGGCACAATGAGCAGTTCTTC
CASRLGRHNEQFF
>TRBJ1-5|-|many|TRBV2
TGTGCCAGCAGTGAAACGGTACGGCAGCAAAGACTAAATAGCAATCAGCCCCAGCATTTT
CASSETVRQQRLNSNQPQHF
>TRBJ1-2|-|many|TRBV7-3
TGTGCCAGCAGCTTCAGGGGAGGCGGCTATGGCTACACCTTC
CASSFRGGGYGYTF
>TRBJ2-7|TRBD2|many|TRBV2
TGTGCCGGGGTACAGCGGGGGGGTCGCGAGCAGTACTTC
CAGVQRGGREQYF
>TRBJ2-5|TRBD2|-|TRBV2
TGTGCCAGCAGTAGACTAGCGGGGCTACAAGAGACCCAGTACTTC
CASSRLAGLQETQYF
>TRBJ2-5|-|many|TRBV6-5
TGTGCCAGCAGTTACTCGAGAGCCATCGGGAAGACCCAGTACTTC
CASSYSRAIGKTQYF
>TRBJ2-5|TRBD1|many|TRBV6-1
TGTGCCAGCAGTGGAGTTACCGGGACAGCCAGCCAAGAGACCCAGTACTTC
CASSGVTGTASQETQYF
>TRBJ1-1|-|many|TRBV30
TGTGCCTTCGGTCGGGGGACTGAAGCTTTCTTT
CAFGRGTEAFF
>TRBJ2-7|-|many|TRBV11-2
TGTGCCAGCAGCTTAGACCGGGGGAGCTGGACGTCGCAGTACTTC
CASSLDRGSWTSQYF
>TRBJ1-3|TRBD1|-|TRBV9
TGTGCCAGCAGCGAGCACGAGGGGGCATCTGGAAACACCATATATTTT
CASSEHEGASGNTIYF
>TRBJ2-7|TRBD1|many|TRBV6-1
TGTGCCAGCAGTCCCGGGACAGGGGACAACGAGCAGTACTTC
CASSPGTGDNEQYF
>TRBJ1-5|TRBD1|many|TRBV20-1
TGCAGTGTCATAGGGGGCTCCAATCAGCCCCAGCATTTT
CSVIGGSNQPQHF
>TRBJ1-2|-|many|TRBV12-3/TRBV12-4
TGTGCCAGCAGCCCAGTGGGTGGCTATGGCTACACCTTC
CASSPVGGYGYTF
>TRBJ1-2|-|many|TRBV6-5
TGTGCCAGCAGTTACGGGGAATTCTATGGCTACACCTTC
CASSYGEFYGYTF
>TRBJ2-7|-|-|TRBV6-5
TGTGCCGGAAGTTCTGGGGGATTCTACGAGCAGTACTTC
CAGSSGGFYEQYF
>TRBJ1-5|-|many|TRBV28
TGTGCCAGCACCCAAAGTGGGGGCGGCAATCAGCCCCAGCATTTT
CASTQSGGGNQPQHF
>TRBJ2-7|-|many|TRBV28
TGTGCCAGCAGTTTAGGAGGTACGGGTAACGAGCAGTACTTC
CASSLGGTGNEQYF
>TRBJ1-2|-|many|TRBV6-4
TGTGCCAGCAGGGAAGGCTATGGCTACACCTTC
CASREGYGYTF
>TRBJ1-5|-|once|TRBV5-5
TGTGCCAGCAGCTTACAGGGAGGGATCAATCAGCCCCAGCATTTT
CASSLQGGINQPQHF
>TRBJ2-7|TRBD1|many|TRBV9
TGTGCCAGCAGCGTAGGAACAGGGGTAACCTACGAGCAGTACTTC
CASSVGTGVTYEQYF
>TRBJ2-7|-|many|TRBV20-1
TGCAGTGCTACAGCCGACCCCCCGAAATACGAGCAGTACTTC
CSATADPPKYEQYF
>TRBJ1-5|-|many|TRBV6-5
TGTGCCAGCAGTTACTCGATTGGCAGTTCGGGGCCCCAGCATTTT
CASSYSIGSSGPQHF